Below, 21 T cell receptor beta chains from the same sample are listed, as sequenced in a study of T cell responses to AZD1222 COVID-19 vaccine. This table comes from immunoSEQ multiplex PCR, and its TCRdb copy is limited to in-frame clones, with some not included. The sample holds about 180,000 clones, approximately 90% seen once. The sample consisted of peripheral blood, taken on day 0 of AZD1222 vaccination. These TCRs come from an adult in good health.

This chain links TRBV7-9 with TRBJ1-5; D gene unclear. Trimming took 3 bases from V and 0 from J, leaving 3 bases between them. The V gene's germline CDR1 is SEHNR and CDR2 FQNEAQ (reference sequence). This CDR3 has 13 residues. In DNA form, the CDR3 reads TGTGCCAGCAGCTTGTCTAGCAATCAGCCCCAGCATTTT. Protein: CASSLSSNQPQHF.

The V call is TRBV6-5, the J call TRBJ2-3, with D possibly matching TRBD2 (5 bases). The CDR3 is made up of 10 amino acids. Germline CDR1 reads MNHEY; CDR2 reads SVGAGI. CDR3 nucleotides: TGTGCGCCAGCGGTAGATACGCAGTATTTT. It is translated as CAPAVDTQYF.

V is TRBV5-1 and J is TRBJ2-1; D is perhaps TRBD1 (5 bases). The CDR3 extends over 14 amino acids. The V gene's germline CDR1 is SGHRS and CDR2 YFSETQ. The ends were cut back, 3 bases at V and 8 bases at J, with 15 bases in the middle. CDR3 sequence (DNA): TGCGCCAGCAGCTCGGTCCAGGGTAATGATGAGCAGTTCTTC. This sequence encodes CASSSVQGNDEQFF.

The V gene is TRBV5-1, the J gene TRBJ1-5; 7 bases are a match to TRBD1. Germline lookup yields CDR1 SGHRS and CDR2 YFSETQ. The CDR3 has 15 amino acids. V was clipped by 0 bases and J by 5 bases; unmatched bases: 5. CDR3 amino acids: CASSLEAGGDQPQHF. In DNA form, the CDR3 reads TGCGCCAGCAGCTTGGAGGCAGGGGGAGATCAGCCCCAGCATTTT.

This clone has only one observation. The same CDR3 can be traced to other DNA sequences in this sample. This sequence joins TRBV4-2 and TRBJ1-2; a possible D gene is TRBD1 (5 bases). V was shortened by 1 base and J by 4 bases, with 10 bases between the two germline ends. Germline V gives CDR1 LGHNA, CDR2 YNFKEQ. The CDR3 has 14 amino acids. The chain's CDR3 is CASSQGGGGYGYTF. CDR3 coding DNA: TGTGCCAGCAGCCAAGGGGGGGGAGGCTATGGCTACACCTTC.

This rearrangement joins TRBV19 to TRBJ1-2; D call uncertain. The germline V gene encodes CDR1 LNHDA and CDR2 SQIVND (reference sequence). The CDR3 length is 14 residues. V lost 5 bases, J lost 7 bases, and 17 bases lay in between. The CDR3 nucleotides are TGTGCCAGTAGTGCAGAGGGTCAGCCCCGTGGCTACACCTTC. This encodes CASSAEGQPRGYTF.

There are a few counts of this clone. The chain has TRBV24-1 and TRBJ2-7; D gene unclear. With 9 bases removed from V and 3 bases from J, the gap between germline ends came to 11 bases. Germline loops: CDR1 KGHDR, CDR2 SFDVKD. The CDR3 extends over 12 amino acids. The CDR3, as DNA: TGTGCCACCGCTAGAACTAACTACGAGCAGTACTTC. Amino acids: CATARTNYEQYF.

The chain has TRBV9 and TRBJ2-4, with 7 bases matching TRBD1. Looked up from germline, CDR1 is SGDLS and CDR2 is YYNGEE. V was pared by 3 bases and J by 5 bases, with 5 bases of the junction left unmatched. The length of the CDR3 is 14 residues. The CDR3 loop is CASSDRDSQNIQYF. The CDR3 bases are TGTGCCAGCAGCGACCGGGACAGCCAAAACATTCAGTACTTC.

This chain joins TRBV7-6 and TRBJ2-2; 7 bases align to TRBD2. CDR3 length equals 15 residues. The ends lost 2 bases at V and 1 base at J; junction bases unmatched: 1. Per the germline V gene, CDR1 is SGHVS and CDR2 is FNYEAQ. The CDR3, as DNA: TGTGCCAGCAGCTTACGCGGGGGGAACACCGGGGAGCTGTTTTTT. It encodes CASSLRGGNTGELFF.

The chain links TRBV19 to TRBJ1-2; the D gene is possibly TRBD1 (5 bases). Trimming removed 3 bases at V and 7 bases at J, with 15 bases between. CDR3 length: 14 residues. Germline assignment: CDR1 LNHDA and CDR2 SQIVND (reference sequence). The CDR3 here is CASSIVGQGSGYTF. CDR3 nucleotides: TGTGCCAGTAGTATCGTGGGGCAGGGCTCTGGCTACACCTTC.

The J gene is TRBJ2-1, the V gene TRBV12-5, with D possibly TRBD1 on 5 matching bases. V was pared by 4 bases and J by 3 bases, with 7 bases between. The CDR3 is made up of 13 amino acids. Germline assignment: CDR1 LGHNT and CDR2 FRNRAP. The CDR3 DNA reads TGTGCTAGTGGTTCTACAGGCTACAATGAGCAGTTCTTC. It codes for CASGSTGYNEQFF.

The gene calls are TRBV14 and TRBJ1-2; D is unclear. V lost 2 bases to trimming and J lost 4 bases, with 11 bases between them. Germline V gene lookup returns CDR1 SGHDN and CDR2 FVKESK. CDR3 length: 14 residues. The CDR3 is CASSQTTASYGYTF. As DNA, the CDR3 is TGTGCCAGCAGCCAAACGACTGCTTCCTATGGCTACACCTTC.

CDR3 nucleotide sequence: TGTGCCAGCAGGTTTGGGACAGGGTCTGTCGAGCAGTACTTC. As protein: CASRFGTGSVEQYF. V usage is TRBV27 and J usage is TRBJ2-7; 9 nucleotides align to TRBD1. The junction had 9 bases not matched to a gene; V was cut back by 6 bases and J by 6 bases. The CDR3 extends over 14 amino acids. The germline gives CDR1 MNHEY, CDR2 SMNVEV (reference sequence).

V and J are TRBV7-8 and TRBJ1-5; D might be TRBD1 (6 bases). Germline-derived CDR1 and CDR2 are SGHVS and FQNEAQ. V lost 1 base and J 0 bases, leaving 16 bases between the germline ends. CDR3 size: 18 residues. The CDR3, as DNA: TGTGCCAGCAGCTTAGACGGGTTGGGGGCTAGTAGCAATCAGCCCCAGCATTTT. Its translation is CASSLDGLGASSNQPQHF.

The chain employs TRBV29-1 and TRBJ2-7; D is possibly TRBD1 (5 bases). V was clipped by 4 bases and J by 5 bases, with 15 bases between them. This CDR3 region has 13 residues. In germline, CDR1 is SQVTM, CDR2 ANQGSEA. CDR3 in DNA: TGCAGCGTTGGTAAGGGGATTCAACACGAGCAGTACTTC. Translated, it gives CSVGKGIQHEQYF.

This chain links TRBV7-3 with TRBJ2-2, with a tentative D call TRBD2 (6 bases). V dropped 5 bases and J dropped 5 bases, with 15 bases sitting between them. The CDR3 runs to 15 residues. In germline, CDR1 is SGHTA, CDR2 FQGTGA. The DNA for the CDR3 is TGTGCCAGCAGCAGCGGGTCAGGGAAGACCGGGGAGCTGTTTTTT. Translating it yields CASSSGSGKTGELFF.

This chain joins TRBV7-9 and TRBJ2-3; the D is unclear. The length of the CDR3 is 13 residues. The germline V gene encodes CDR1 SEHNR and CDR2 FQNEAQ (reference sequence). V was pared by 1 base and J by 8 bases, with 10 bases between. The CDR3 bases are TGTGCCAGCAGCTTAGTTCTGGCTCCTACGCAGTATTTT. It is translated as CASSLVLAPTQYF.

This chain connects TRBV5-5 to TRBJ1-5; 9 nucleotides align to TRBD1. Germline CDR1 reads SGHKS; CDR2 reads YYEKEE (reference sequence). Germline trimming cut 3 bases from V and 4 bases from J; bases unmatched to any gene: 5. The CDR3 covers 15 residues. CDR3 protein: CASSWDRDVNQPQHF. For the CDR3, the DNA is TGTGCCAGCAGCTGGGACAGGGATGTAAATCAGCCCCAGCATTTT.

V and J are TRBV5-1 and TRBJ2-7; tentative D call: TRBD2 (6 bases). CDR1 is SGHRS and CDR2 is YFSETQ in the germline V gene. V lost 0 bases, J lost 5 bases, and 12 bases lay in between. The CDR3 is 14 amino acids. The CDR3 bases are TGCGCCAGCAGCTTGGGAGGGAGGATCCACGAGCAGTACTTC. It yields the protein CASSLGGRIHEQYF.

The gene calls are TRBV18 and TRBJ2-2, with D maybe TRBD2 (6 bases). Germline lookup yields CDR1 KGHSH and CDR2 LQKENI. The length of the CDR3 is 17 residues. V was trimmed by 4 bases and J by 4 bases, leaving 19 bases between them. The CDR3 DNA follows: TGTGCCAGCTCACTTGGACTGTCCTTCGGGGGCACCGGGGAGCTGTTTTTT. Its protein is CASSLGLSFGGTGELFF.

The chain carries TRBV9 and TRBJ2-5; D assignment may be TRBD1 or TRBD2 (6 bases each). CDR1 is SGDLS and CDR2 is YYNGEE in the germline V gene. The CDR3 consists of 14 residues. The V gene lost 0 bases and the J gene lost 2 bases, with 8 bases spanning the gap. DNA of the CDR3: TGTGCCAGCAGCGTAGGGGGGGCGCAAGAGACCCAGTACTTC. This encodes CASSVGGAQETQYF.